The rows below give T cell receptor beta chains drawn from one sample of a study of shared clonotypes between healthy human individuals. Generated by immunoSEQ multiplex PCR, the TCRdb table keeps only in-frame clones and is missing some. The sample lists a few hundred thousand clones, around 80% occurring once. What was sequenced was PBMCs. Receptors originate from a woman in her 40s in good health. Some clones in this sample may be carry-over from other donors' samples. The CDR3 runs from the conserved cysteine through the conserved F or W. The order of the fields is D gene, V gene, J gene, CDR3 protein. The D gene is left open where the match is weak.

d_call: .; v_call: TRBV19; j_call: TRBJ1-5; cdr3_aa: CASSSSGGIGQPQHF
d_call: .; v_call: TRBV30; j_call: TRBJ1-1; cdr3_aa: CAWSVTLGNTEAFF
d_call: TRBD1; v_call: TRBV5-5; j_call: TRBJ1-3; cdr3_aa: CASSSLQTGESNTIYF
d_call: TRBD2; v_call: TRBV18; j_call: TRBJ2-7; cdr3_aa: CASSPLGLAGAEQYF
d_call: .; v_call: TRBV14; j_call: TRBJ2-1; cdr3_aa: CASSQAGGFTYNEQFF
d_call: .; v_call: TRBV9; j_call: TRBJ2-5; cdr3_aa: CASSHFWDEQQETQYF
d_call: .; v_call: TRBV4-1; j_call: TRBJ1-6; cdr3_aa: CASSQDNTAYNSPLHF
d_call: TRBD1; v_call: TRBV18; j_call: TRBJ1-2; cdr3_aa: CASSEDRDYGYTF
d_call: .; v_call: TRBV6-1; j_call: TRBJ1-5; cdr3_aa: CASSDRRQPQHF
d_call: TRBD1; v_call: TRBV10-3; j_call: TRBJ2-6; cdr3_aa: CAISESTGTGWLAGANVLTF
d_call: TRBD2; v_call: TRBV7-8; j_call: TRBJ2-1; cdr3_aa: CASSLSGSGRGEQFF
d_call: .; v_call: TRBV29-1; j_call: TRBJ1-2; cdr3_aa: CSYLFLPGLYYGYTF
d_call: .; v_call: TRBV11-2; j_call: TRBJ2-1; cdr3_aa: CASSLITSFNEQFF
d_call: .; v_call: TRBV19; j_call: TRBJ2-1; cdr3_aa: CASSIGAANEQFF
d_call: .; v_call: TRBV7-6; j_call: TRBJ2-3; cdr3_aa: CASSLGQGGTDTQYF
d_call: .; v_call: TRBV27; j_call: TRBJ2-1; cdr3_aa: CASSLSLQGWNEQFF
d_call: TRBD1; v_call: TRBV4-2; j_call: .; cdr3_aa: CASSQERTGDHSYEQYF
d_call: .; v_call: TRBV9; j_call: TRBJ2-7; cdr3_aa: CASSPEGPTSSYEQYF
d_call: .; v_call: TRBV19; j_call: TRBJ2-5; cdr3_aa: CASSQPRGGIQETQYF
d_call: TRBD1; v_call: TRBV10-2; j_call: TRBJ1-3; cdr3_aa: CASSEQGAAGNTIYF
d_call: TRBD1; v_call: TRBV9; j_call: TRBJ2-7; cdr3_aa: CASSVEGGTGLYEQYF
d_call: .; v_call: TRBV2; j_call: TRBJ1-3; cdr3_aa: CARRFTGSGNTIYF
d_call: TRBD2; v_call: TRBV7-2; j_call: TRBJ2-7; cdr3_aa: CASSLRLAGDEQYF
d_call: TRBD1; v_call: TRBV10-3; j_call: TRBJ1-3; cdr3_aa: CAISPRDRVLSGNTIYF
d_call: TRBD1; v_call: TRBV11-3; j_call: TRBJ2-7; cdr3_aa: CASSLGQGDEQYF
d_call: .; v_call: TRBV4-2; j_call: TRBJ2-4; cdr3_aa: CASSQTNIQYF
d_call: .; v_call: TRBV28; j_call: TRBJ2-7; cdr3_aa: CASSLGRAVEQYF
d_call: .; v_call: TRBV25-1; j_call: TRBJ2-5; cdr3_aa: CASSEPSSPSRETQYF
d_call: .; v_call: TRBV2; j_call: TRBJ2-3; cdr3_aa: CASSRGNADTQYF
d_call: TRBD2; v_call: TRBV27; j_call: TRBJ2-1; cdr3_aa: CASSLGLAVNEQFF
d_call: TRBD2; v_call: TRBV5-1; j_call: TRBJ2-1; cdr3_aa: CASTLAGGTHNEQFF
d_call: TRBD1; v_call: TRBV6-1; j_call: TRBJ1-2; cdr3_aa: CASSEGTGPWGYTF
d_call: TRBD2; v_call: TRBV7-2; j_call: .; cdr3_aa: CASSPGGGAGVITSYEQYF
d_call: TRBD1; v_call: TRBV6-6; j_call: TRBJ1-2; cdr3_aa: CASRVPGQGAYGYTF
d_call: .; v_call: TRBV5-1; j_call: TRBJ2-2; cdr3_aa: CASSLGEYTGELFF
d_call: .; v_call: TRBV18; j_call: TRBJ1-2; cdr3_aa: CASSPPSEGLLYGYTF
d_call: TRBD1; v_call: TRBV7-8; j_call: TRBJ2-7; cdr3_aa: CASSLGQGTYEQYF
d_call: .; v_call: TRBV5-1; j_call: TRBJ1-2; cdr3_aa: CASSWDTYGYTF
d_call: TRBD1; v_call: TRBV18; j_call: TRBJ2-2; cdr3_aa: CASSPRQGPLTTGELFF
d_call: .; v_call: TRBV30; j_call: TRBJ1-4; cdr3_aa: CAVGVGAGSEKLFF
d_call: .; v_call: TRBV28; j_call: TRBJ1-5; cdr3_aa: CASSMNSNQPQHF
d_call: TRBD2; v_call: TRBV6-5; j_call: TRBJ2-7; cdr3_aa: CASSPLAGTYEQYF
d_call: TRBD1; v_call: TRBV27; j_call: TRBJ2-5; cdr3_aa: CASRTGYQETQYF
d_call: .; v_call: TRBV11-1; j_call: TRBJ2-5; cdr3_aa: CASSPGMGETQYF
d_call: .; v_call: TRBV5-1; j_call: TRBJ1-4; cdr3_aa: CASSLRDRSNEKLFF
d_call: .; v_call: TRBV30; j_call: TRBJ2-7; cdr3_aa: CAWSVGYEQYF
d_call: .; v_call: TRBV2; j_call: TRBJ2-7; cdr3_aa: CASSENPSSYEQYF
d_call: .; v_call: TRBV7-9; j_call: TRBJ2-3; cdr3_aa: CASSLFLHTDTQYF
d_call: TRBD1; v_call: TRBV23-1; j_call: TRBJ1-5; cdr3_aa: CASSQTGQGLDSNQPQHF
d_call: TRBD1; v_call: TRBV27; j_call: TRBJ1-4; cdr3_aa: CASSPWTGREKLFF
d_call: .; v_call: TRBV6-6; j_call: TRBJ1-5; cdr3_aa: CASRSTENQPQHF
d_call: .; v_call: TRBV21-1; j_call: TRBJ1-2; cdr3_aa: CARCTGGIPPPLNYGYTF
d_call: .; v_call: TRBV27; j_call: TRBJ2-3; cdr3_aa: CASSLSGTGAPGTDTQYF
d_call: .; v_call: TRBV6-6; j_call: TRBJ1-1; cdr3_aa: CAGSYGTNTEAFF